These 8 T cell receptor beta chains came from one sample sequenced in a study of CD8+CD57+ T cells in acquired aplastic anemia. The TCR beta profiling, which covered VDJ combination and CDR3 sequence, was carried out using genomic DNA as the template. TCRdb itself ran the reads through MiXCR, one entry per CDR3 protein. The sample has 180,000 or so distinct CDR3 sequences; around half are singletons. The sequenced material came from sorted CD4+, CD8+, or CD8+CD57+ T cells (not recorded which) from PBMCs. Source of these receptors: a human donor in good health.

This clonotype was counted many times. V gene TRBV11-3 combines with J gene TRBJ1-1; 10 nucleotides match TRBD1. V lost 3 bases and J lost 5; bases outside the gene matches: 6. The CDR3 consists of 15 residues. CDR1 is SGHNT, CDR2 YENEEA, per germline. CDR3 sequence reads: CASSLRQGARTEAFF. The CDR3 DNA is TGTGCCAGCAGCTTGAGACAGGGGGCGAGGACTGAAGCTTTCTTT.

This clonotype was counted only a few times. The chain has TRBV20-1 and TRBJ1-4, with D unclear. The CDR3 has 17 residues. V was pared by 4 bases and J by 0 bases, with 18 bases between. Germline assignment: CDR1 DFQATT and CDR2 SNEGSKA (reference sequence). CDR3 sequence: CSAKAAKYAATNEKLFF. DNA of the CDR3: TGCAGTGCTAAGGCGGCCAAATACGCCGCAACTAATGAAAAACTGTTTTTT.

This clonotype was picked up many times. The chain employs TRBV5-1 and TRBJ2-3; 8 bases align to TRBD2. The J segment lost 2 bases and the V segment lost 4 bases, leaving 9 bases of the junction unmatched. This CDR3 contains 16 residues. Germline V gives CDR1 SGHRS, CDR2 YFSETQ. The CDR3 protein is CASSGGTRLVTDTQYF. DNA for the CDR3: TGCGCCAGCAGCGGGGGGACTAGACTGGTCACAGATACGCAGTATTTT.

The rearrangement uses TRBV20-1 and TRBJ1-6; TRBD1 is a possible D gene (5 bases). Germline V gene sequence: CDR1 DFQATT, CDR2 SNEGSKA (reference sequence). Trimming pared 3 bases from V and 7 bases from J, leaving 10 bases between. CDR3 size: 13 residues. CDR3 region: CSARGVPNSPLHF. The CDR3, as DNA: TGCAGTGCTAGGGGGGTTCCAAATTCACCCCTCCACTTT.

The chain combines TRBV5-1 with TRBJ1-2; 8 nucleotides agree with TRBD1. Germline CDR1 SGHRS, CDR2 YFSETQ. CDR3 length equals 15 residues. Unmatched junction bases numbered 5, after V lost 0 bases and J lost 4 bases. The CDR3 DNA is TGCGCCAGCAGCTTGGGGGCGGACAGGGCCTATGGCTACACCTTC. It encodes CASSLGADRAYGYTF.

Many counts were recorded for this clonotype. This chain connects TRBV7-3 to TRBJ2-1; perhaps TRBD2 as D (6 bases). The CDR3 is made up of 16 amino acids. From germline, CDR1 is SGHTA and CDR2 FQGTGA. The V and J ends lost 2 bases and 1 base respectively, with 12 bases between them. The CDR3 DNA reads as TGTGCCAGCAGCTTAGAGGGGACTTTGTCCTACAATGAGCAGTTCTTC. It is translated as CASSLEGTLSYNEQFF.

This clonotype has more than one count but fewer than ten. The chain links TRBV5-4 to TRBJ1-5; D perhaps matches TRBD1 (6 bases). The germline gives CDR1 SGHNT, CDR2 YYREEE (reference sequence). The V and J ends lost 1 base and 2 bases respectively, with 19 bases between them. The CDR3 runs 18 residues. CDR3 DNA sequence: TGTGCCAGCAGCTTGCTTATGGGGGGCAGTTTACGCAATCAGCCCCAGCATTTT. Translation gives CASSLLMGGSLRNQPQHF.

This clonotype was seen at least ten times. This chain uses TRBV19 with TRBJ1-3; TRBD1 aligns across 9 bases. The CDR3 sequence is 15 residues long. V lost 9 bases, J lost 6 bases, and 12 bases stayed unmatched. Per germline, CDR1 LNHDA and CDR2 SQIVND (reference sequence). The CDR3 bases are TGTGCCAGCAGGCCGAGGACAGGGGCTCCAAACACCATATATTTT. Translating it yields CASRPRTGAPNTIYF.